The rows below give T cell receptor beta chains drawn from one sample of a study of beta chain features in type 1 diabetes. Some clones are missing from TCRdb's copy, which holds only in-frame ones; the method was immunoSEQ multiplex PCR. The data contain approximately 730,000 clones, over 10% of them seen just once; the ten biggest clones take up about 0.02%. The sample comprised naive CD4+ T cells from blood. The receptors stem from a man between 18 and 29 years old with type 1 diabetes. The CDR3 runs from the conserved cysteine through the conserved F or W. D genes are given only for firm matches. Clone size appears in some rows only: once, few, many, or a class for an expanded clone.

cdr3_aa	cdr3_nt	v_call	j_call	d_call	clone_size
CASSPRGEETQYF	TGTGCCAGCTCACCGCGGGGGGAAGAGACCCAGTACTTC	TRBV18	TRBJ2-5	TRBD2	.
CASSLAGLGAGNTIYF	TGTGCCAGCAGCTTAGCCGGTCTCGGAGCTGGAAACACCATATATTTT	TRBV7-2	TRBJ1-3	.	.
CASSQDPGFGELFF	TGCGCCAGCAGCCAAGATCCAGGGTTCGGGGAGCTGTTTTTT	TRBV4-1	TRBJ2-2	.	few
CASSFYSTEGYTF	TGTGCCAGCAGTTTTTACAGCACCGAGGGCTACACCTTC	TRBV27	TRBJ1-2	.	few
CASSQFSPGANTEAFF	TGTGCCAGCAGCCAATTCTCCCCGGGGGCTAACACTGAAGCTTTCTTT	TRBV16	TRBJ1-1	.	few
CAWTSGGPVEQFF	TGTGCCTGGACCAGCGGGGGGCCGGTTGAGCAGTTCTTC	TRBV30	TRBJ2-1	TRBD2	.
CAAQSEGSPLHF	TGTGCCGCCCAATCGGAGGGATCACCCCTCCACTTT	TRBV10-3	TRBJ1-6	.	.
CASSPRGLAGGSSYNEQFF	TGTGCCAGCAGCCCGAGGGGGCTAGCGGGGGGAAGCTCCTACAATGAGCAGTTCTTC	TRBV7-2	TRBJ2-1	TRBD2	few
CAWTTYPDATNEKLFF	TGTGCCTGGACTACCTATCCAGATGCAACTAATGAAAAACTGTTTTTT	TRBV30	TRBJ1-4	.	.
CASRGGPGNTIYF	TGTGCCAGCAGAGGAGGTCCTGGAAACACCATATATTTT	TRBV25-1	TRBJ1-3	.	.
CASSPVPAGPGWVNTEAFF	TGCGCCAGCAGCCCCGTCCCGGCAGGCCCGGGTTGGGTAAACACTGAAGCTTTCTTT	TRBV4-1	TRBJ1-1	.	few
CASSVYTTDTQYF	TGTGCCAGCAGCGTATACACCACAGATACGCAGTATTTT	TRBV9	TRBJ2-3	.	.
CASQPPLAGGTDTQYF	TGCGCCAGTCAACCCCCACTAGCGGGAGGAACAGATACGCAGTATTTT	TRBV5-1	TRBJ2-3	TRBD2	.
CASSLSGRAGGYGYEQYF	TGTGCCAGCAGTTTATCGGGTAGGGCGGGGGGCTATGGCTACGAGCAGTACTTC	TRBV27	TRBJ2-7	TRBD2	few
CASSGGDQPQHF	TGTGCCAGCAGTGGAGGGGATCAGCCCCAGCATTTT	TRBV28	TRBJ1-5	.	.
CASTSSGNTIYF	TGTGCCAGCACCAGCTCTGGAAACACCATATATTTT	TRBV25-1	TRBJ1-3	.	.
CAISEGLSLPRGQPQHF	TGTGCCATCAGTGAGGGGCTCAGCCTCCCGAGAGGTCAGCCCCAGCATTTT	TRBV10-3	TRBJ1-5	.	few
CASSPGLAANEQFF	TGTGCCAGCAGTCCGGGACTAGCAGCCAATGAGCAGTTCTTC	TRBV6-4	TRBJ2-1	TRBD2	.
CASSDRVVDTEAFF	TGTGCCAGCAGTGACAGGGTGGTGGACACTGAAGCTTTCTTT	TRBV25-1	TRBJ1-1	.	few
CASSSQGDEQFF	TGTGCCAGCAGTTCACAAGGGGATGAGCAGTTCTTC	TRBV28	TRBJ2-1	.	.
CASSLAGTATNYGYTF	TGTGCCAGCAGCTTGGCGGGGACAGCTACCAACTATGGCTACACCTTC	TRBV7-2	TRBJ1-2	TRBD1	few
CASSYSRNPGNEQFF	TGTGCCAGCAGTTACTCCCGCAACCCGGGAAATGAGCAGTTCTTC	TRBV6-6	TRBJ2-1	.	.
CATSRLQGQPQHF	TGTGCCACCAGCAGGCTCCAGGGGCAGCCCCAGCATTTT	TRBV15	TRBJ1-5	.	few